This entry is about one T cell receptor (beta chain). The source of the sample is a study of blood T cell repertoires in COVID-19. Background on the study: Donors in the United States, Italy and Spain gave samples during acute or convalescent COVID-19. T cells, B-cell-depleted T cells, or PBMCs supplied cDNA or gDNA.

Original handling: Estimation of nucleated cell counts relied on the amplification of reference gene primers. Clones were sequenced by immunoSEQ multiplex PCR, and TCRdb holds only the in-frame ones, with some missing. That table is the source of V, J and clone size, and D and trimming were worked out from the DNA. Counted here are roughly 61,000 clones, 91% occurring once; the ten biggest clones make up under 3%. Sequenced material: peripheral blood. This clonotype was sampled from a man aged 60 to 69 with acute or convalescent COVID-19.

The CDR3 sequence: CASSLVLGRGNYGYTF. The CDR3 DNA is TGTGCCAGCAGCTTGGTTCTTGGCAGGGGGAACTATGGCTACACCTTC. V gene TRBV5-5 combines with J gene TRBJ1-2, with 7 bases identical to TRBD1. V trimming: 0 bases; J trimming: 2 bases; junction bases outside the gene matches: 7. The germline gives CDR1 SGHKS, CDR2 YYEKEE (reference sequence). The length of the CDR3 is 16 residues.